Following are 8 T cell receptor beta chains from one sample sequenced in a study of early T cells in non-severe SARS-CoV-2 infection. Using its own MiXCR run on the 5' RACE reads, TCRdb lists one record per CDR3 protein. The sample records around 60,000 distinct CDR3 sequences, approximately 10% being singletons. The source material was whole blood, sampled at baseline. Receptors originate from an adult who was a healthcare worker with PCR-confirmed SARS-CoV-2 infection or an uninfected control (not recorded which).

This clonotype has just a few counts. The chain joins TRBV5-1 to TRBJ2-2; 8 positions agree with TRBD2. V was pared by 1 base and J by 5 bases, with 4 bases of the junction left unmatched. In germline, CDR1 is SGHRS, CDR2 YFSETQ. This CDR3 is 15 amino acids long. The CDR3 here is CASSLTRGGTGELFF. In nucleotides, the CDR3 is TGCGCCAGCAGCTTGACCCGCGGGGGGACCGGGGAGCTGTTTTTT.

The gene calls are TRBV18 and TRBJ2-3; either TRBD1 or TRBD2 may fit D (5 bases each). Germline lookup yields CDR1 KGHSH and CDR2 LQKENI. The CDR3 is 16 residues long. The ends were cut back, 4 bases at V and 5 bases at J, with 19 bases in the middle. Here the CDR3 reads CASSLAGTEGRDTQYF. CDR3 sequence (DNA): TGTGCCAGCTCACTCGCCGGGACCGAGGGCCGAGATACGCAGTATTTT.

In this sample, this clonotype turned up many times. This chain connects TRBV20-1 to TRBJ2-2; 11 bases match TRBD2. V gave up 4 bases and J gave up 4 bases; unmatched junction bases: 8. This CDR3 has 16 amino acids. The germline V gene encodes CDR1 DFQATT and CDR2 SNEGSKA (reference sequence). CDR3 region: CSATLSGGASTGELFF. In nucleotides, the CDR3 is TGCAGTGCTACTCTTAGCGGGGGGGCCAGCACCGGGGAGCTGTTTTTT.

CDR3 residues: CASSRMWGADTDTQYF. CDR3 bases: TGTGCCAGCAGCCGTATGTGGGGGGCAGACACAGATACGCAGTATTTT. V gene TRBV7-6 combines with J gene TRBJ2-3, with D tentatively TRBD1 or TRBD2 (6 bases each). The V gene's germline CDR1 is SGHVS and CDR2 FNYEAQ. V lost 5 bases, J lost 2 bases, and 17 bases lay in between. The CDR3 runs 16 residues.

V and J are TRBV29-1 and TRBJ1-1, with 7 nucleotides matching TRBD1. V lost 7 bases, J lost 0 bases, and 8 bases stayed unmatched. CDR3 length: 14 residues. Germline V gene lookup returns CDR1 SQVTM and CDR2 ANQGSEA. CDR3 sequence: CSARQGGMNTEAFF. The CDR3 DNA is TGCAGCGCTAGACAGGGTGGGATGAACACTGAAGCTTTCTTT.

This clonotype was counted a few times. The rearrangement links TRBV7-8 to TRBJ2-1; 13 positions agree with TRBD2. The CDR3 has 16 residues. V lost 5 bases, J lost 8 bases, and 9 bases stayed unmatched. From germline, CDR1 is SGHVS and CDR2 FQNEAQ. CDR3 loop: CASSPIRTSGGDEQFF. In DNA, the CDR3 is TGTGCCAGCAGCCCTATTCGGACTAGCGGGGGTGATGAGCAGTTCTTC.

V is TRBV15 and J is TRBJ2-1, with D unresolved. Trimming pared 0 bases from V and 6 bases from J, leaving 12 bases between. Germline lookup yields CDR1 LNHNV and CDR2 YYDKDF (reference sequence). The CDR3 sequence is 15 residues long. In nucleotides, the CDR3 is TGTGCCACCAGCAGAGAACCTGCAGGCGGCAATGAGCAGTTCTTC. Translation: CATSREPAGGNEQFF.

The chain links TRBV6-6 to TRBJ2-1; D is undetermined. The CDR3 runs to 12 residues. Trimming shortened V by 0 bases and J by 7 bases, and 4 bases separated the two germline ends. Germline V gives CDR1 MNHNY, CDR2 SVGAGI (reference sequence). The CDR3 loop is CASSYSNNEQFF. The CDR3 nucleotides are TGTGCCAGCAGTTACTCGAATAATGAGCAGTTCTTC.